The rows below give T cell receptor beta chains drawn from one sample of a study of shared T cell receptors in the human thymus. Only in-frame clones appear in the TCRdb table, and some are missing; sequencing was by immunoSEQ multiplex PCR. The repertoire holds roughly 560,000 clones, with roughly 74% as singletons. These same data were also listed under a study on human thymus T cells.

Sequencing was carried out using thymocytes. The origin of the receptors is a boy in the first two years of life with a congenital heart defect. Each CDR3 is given with its conserved first and last residue. The D gene is left open where the match is weak. Expanded clones are given a class, and other clones once, few, many or no size at all.

length: 12
D: -
V: TRBV29-1
J: TRBJ2-3
size: -
CDR3: CSVDDSEDTQYF
DNA: TGCAGCGTTGATGATAGCGAGGATACGCAGTATTTT

length: 13
D: TRBD2
V: TRBV5-8
J: TRBJ2-5
size: once
CDR3: CASSHGRGETQYF
DNA: TGTGCCAGCAGCCACGGGAGGGGGGAGACCCAGTACTTC

length: 18
D: TRBD2
V: TRBV5-1
J: TRBJ2-2
size: -
CDR3: CASSPYTELAGPTGELFF
DNA: TGCGCCAGCAGCCCCTATACCGAACTAGCGGGACCCACCGGGGAGCTGTTTTTT

length: 14
D: TRBD1
V: TRBV4-2
J: TRBJ2-1
size: -
CDR3: CASSHPGQPNEQFF
DNA: TGTGCCAGCAGCCATCCGGGACAGCCCAATGAGCAGTTCTTC

length: 14
D: -
V: TRBV28
J: TRBJ2-2
size: few
CDR3: CASIERWGTGELFF
DNA: TGTGCCAGCATTGAGCGGTGGGGCACCGGGGAGCTGTTTTTT

length: 17
D: TRBD2
V: TRBV5-8
J: TRBJ2-7
size: once
CDR3: CASSCPAGTSGIYEQYF
DNA: TGTGCCAGCAGCTGCCCCGCGGGGACTAGCGGAATTTACGAGCAGTACTTC

length: 17
D: -
V: TRBV25-1
J: TRBJ1-4
size: few
CDR3: CASSESTPRAPNEKLFF
DNA: TGTGCCAGCAGTGAATCAACCCCCAGGGCCCCTAATGAAAAACTGTTTTTT

length: 16
D: TRBD1
V: TRBV4-1
J: TRBJ2-7
size: -
CDR3: CASSQVPGQTNYEQYF
DNA: TGCGCCAGCAGCCAAGTGCCGGGACAGACAAACTACGAGCAGTACTTC

length: 15
D: TRBD2
V: TRBV19
J: TRBJ2-7
size: -
CDR3: CASSQGLAGAYEQYF
DNA: TGTGCCAGTAGCCAAGGACTAGCGGGAGCCTACGAGCAGTACTTC

length: 13
D: -
V: TRBV6-1
J: TRBJ1-5
size: -
CDR3: CASSEVIYQPQHF
DNA: TGTGCCAGCAGTGAAGTTATCTATCAGCCCCAGCATTTT

length: 14
D: TRBD2
V: TRBV5-1
J: TRBJ2-7
size: -
CDR3: CASSLGRAGGRQYF
DNA: TGCGCCAGCAGCTTGGGTAGAGCGGGAGGTCGGCAGTACTTC

length: 18
D: -
V: TRBV2
J: TRBJ1-5
size: -
CDR3: CASSGSRERARVGQPQHF
DNA: TGTGCCAGCAGCGGTTCCCGGGAGAGGGCAAGGGTTGGTCAGCCCCAGCATTTT

length: 17
D: -
V: TRBV11-3
J: TRBJ1-2
size: once
CDR3: CASSLRLRGLAAYGYTF
DNA: TGTGCCAGCAGCCTCCGGCTTAGAGGCCTCGCCGCCTATGGCTACACCTTC

length: 16
D: -
V: TRBV2
J: TRBJ1-3
size: -
CDR3: CASSAPGHFSGNTIYF
DNA: TGTGCCAGCAGTGCCCCTGGACACTTCTCTGGAAACACCATATATTTT

length: 12
D: -
V: TRBV2
J: TRBJ2-7
size: -
CDR3: CASRPPGDEQYF
DNA: TGTGCCAGCAGGCCCCCCGGGGACGAGCAGTACTTC

length: 17
D: TRBD2
V: TRBV4-3
J: TRBJ2-2
size: -
CDR3: CASSRTLAGVWTGELFF
DNA: TGCGCCAGCAGCCGCACACTAGCGGGAGTGTGGACCGGGGAGCTGTTTTTT

length: 13
D: TRBD1
V: TRBV2
J: TRBJ1-4
size: -
CDR3: CASSTGGFEKLFF
DNA: TGTGCCAGCAGTACAGGGGGCTTTGAAAAACTGTTTTTT

length: 16
D: -
V: TRBV7-8
J: TRBJ2-7
size: -
CDR3: CASSRYRDSLSYEQYF
DNA: TGTGCCAGCAGCAGATACCGGGACTCCCTCTCCTACGAGCAGTACTTC

length: 15
D: TRBD1
V: TRBV28
J: TRBJ1-1
size: -
CDR3: CGARREWDRVDEAFF
DNA: TGTGGGGCCCGCCGGGAGTGGGACAGGGTGGATGAAGCTTTCTTT

length: 16
D: -
V: TRBV5-1
J: TRBJ1-1
size: -
CDR3: CASKAEVGGFSTEAFF
DNA: TGCGCCAGCAAGGCGGAAGTCGGTGGATTTAGCACTGAAGCTTTCTTT

length: 14
D: TRBD1
V: TRBV11-3
J: TRBJ2-2
size: -
CDR3: CASSCGQGAGELFF
DNA: TGTGCCAGCAGCTGTGGACAGGGTGCCGGGGAGCTGTTTTTT

length: 14
D: -
V: TRBV6-5
J: TRBJ1-5
size: -
CDR3: CASRPDSTDQPQHF
DNA: TGTGCCAGCAGACCAGACAGTACTGATCAGCCCCAGCATTTT

length: 18
D: -
V: TRBV7-6
J: TRBJ2-4
size: few
CDR3: CASSLTGERAGAKNIQYF
DNA: TGTGCCAGCAGCTTAACTGGGGAAAGGGCGGGAGCCAAAAACATTCAGTACTTC

length: 14
D: -
V: TRBV27
J: TRBJ2-7
size: -
CDR3: CASSLNYGFYEQYF
DNA: TGTGCCAGCAGTTTAAACTACGGGTTCTACGAGCAGTACTTC

length: 11
D: -
V: TRBV29-1
J: TRBJ1-2
size: few
CDR3: CSVTVSYGYTF
DNA: TGCAGCGTGACAGTCTCCTATGGCTACACCTTC

length: 15
D: TRBD1
V: TRBV5-6
J: TRBJ2-3
size: -
CDR3: CASSPRDRTADTQYF
DNA: TGTGCCAGCAGCCCCCGGGACAGAACAGCAGATACGCAGTATTTT

length: 14
D: TRBD2
V: TRBV6-6
J: TRBJ2-7
size: -
CDR3: CASSSGLVPSEQYF
DNA: TGTGCCAGCAGTTCGGGACTAGTCCCCTCCGAGCAGTACTTC

length: 16
D: TRBD2
V: TRBV11-2
J: TRBJ2-7
size: -
CDR3: CASSLGRTSGSYEQYF
DNA: TGTGCCAGCAGCTTAGGACGGACTAGCGGGAGCTACGAGCAGTACTTC

length: 15
D: TRBD1
V: TRBV6-5
J: TRBJ1-5
size: -
CDR3: CASSQQGVPNQPQHF
DNA: TGTGCCAGCAGCCAACAGGGGGTCCCCAATCAGCCCCAGCATTTT

length: 13
D: -
V: TRBV9
J: TRBJ2-7
size: -
CDR3: CASAKEERYEQYF
DNA: TGTGCCAGTGCAAAGGAGGAGCGCTACGAGCAGTACTTC

length: 19
D: TRBD2
V: TRBV4-3
J: TRBJ2-7
size: -
CDR3: CASSQEYGTSGLIENEQYF
DNA: TGCGCCAGCAGCCAAGAGTACGGGACTAGCGGCCTTATAGAGAACGAGCAGTACTTC

length: 17
D: -
V: TRBV5-4
J: TRBJ1-2
size: few
CDR3: CASSLAGSWARLAGYTF
DNA: TGTGCCAGCAGCTTGGCCGGCTCTTGGGCACGTCTAGCTGGCTACACCTTC

length: 12
D: -
V: TRBV5-1
J: TRBJ2-1
size: once
CDR3: CASSLVGGEQFF
DNA: TGCGCCAGCAGCTTGGTAGGAGGTGAGCAGTTCTTC

length: 12
D: -
V: TRBV7-9
J: TRBJ2-1
size: once
CDR3: CASSLRLTSSFF
DNA: TGTGCCAGCAGCTTAAGGTTAACTAGTAGTTTCTTC

length: 15
D: TRBD2
V: TRBV5-4
J: TRBJ2-3
size: -
CDR3: CASSLLAGGSDTQYF
DNA: TGTGCCAGCAGCTTGCTAGCGGGAGGTTCAGATACGCAGTATTTT

length: 16
D: TRBD2
V: TRBV6-6
J: TRBJ2-5
size: -
CDR3: CASSYRGEGLSETQYF
DNA: TGTGCCAGCAGTTACCGAGGGGAGGGCCTATCAGAGACCCAGTACTTC

length: 15
D: -
V: TRBV6-5
J: TRBJ1-5
size: once
CDR3: CASSPGTGHNQPQHF
DNA: TGTGCCAGCAGCCCCGGAACAGGGCACAATCAGCCCCAGCATTTT

length: 14
D: -
V: TRBV5-1
J: TRBJ2-1
size: -
CDR3: CASSSRTGRGWQFF
DNA: TGCGCCAGCAGCTCCAGGACAGGGAGGGGCTGGCAGTTCTTC

length: 14
D: TRBD2
V: TRBV29-1
J: TRBJ2-1
size: -
CDR3: CSAQGLAVYAEQFF
DNA: TGCAGCGCCCAAGGGCTAGCGGTTTACGCGGAGCAGTTCTTC

length: 15
D: -
V: TRBV5-1
J: TRBJ2-3
size: -
CDR3: CASSLGSREGDTQYF
DNA: TGCGCCAGCAGCTTGGGGTCCAGGGAAGGAGATACGCAGTATTTT

length: 13
D: -
V: TRBV7-6
J: TRBJ2-7
size: -
CDR3: CASSSDSSYEQYF
DNA: TGTGCCAGCAGCTCGGACAGCTCCTACGAGCAGTACTTC

length: 14
D: -
V: TRBV11-3
J: TRBJ1-1
size: -
CDR3: CASSFLRGRTEAFF
DNA: TGTGCCAGCAGCTTCCTCAGGGGCCGCACTGAAGCTTTCTTT

length: 14
D: -
V: TRBV6-5
J: TRBJ2-3
size: -
CDR3: CASSYLGATDTQYF
DNA: TGTGCCAGCAGTTACTTAGGGGCCACAGATACGCAGTATTTT